This TCR beta chain was found in a study of shared clonotypes between healthy human individuals. Overall study context: CD4 naive and CD4 memory each took three plates per donor, while CD8 naive took two and CD8 memory one. Study conclusions and caveats: Generation probability values for non-shared clonotypes were lower than those for clonotypes shared by all four donors. Roughly 4.7% was the fraction of naive CD4 clonotypes found shared across a few donors.

The study ran the assay at deep level. Generated by immunoSEQ multiplex PCR, the TCRdb table keeps only in-frame clones and is missing some. The table lists about 2.2 million clones, roughly 91% of them singletons, with 1.7% in the top ten. Trimming took off 6 bases at V and 6 bases at J, with 11 bases between the two ends. Germline CDR1 and CDR2: MNHEY and SVGAGI. This CDR3 spans 12 amino acids. CD45RO-negative, CCR7-positively selected cells formed the naive CD8 fraction, excluding terminally differentiated effector memory CD45RA+ cells. Turning to this clone: Its antigen remains unknown.

The chain carries TRBV6-5 and TRBJ1-2; possibly TRBD1 for D (5 bases). This TCR was recovered from a man aged 18 to 30 in good health. Some clones in this sample may be carry-over from other donors' samples. The source material was naive CD8+ T cells from PBMCs. The CDR3 region has the DNA TGTGCCAGCAGGGGGACGGGAGATGGCTACACCTTC. Translation gives CASRGTGDGYTF.